This TCR beta chain was recovered during a study of shared clonotypes between healthy human individuals. Study-wide points: The naive CD4 repertoires of several donors were compared, and approximately 4.7% of clonotypes were shared.

Over several immunoSEQ plates, each subset's genomic DNA was distributed in even portions. Only in-frame clones appear in the TCRdb table, and some are missing; sequencing was by immunoSEQ multiplex PCR. The sample holds about 980,000 clones, 60% to 85% seen once. This clone was observed a single time. Its target is unknown. This sequence was found in a man aged 18 to 30 in good health. The sequencing sample was made of memory CD4+ T cells sorted from blood. Subset defined: CD45RA-negative fraction.

CDR3 protein: CAISEASLAGTDTQYF. The CDR3 DNA follows: TGTGCCATCAGTGAGGCCAGTTTAGCGGGCACAGATACGCAGTATTTT. The rearrangement links TRBV10-3 to TRBJ2-3; perhaps TRBD2 as D (6 bases). This CDR3 has 16 amino acids. Trimming removed 2 bases at V and 1 base at J, with 13 bases between. The germline V gene encodes CDR1 ENHRY and CDR2 SYGVKD.